The text below deals with one TCR beta chain. Its antigen is currently unknown. TCRdb fed the reads into MiXCR, producing one record per CDR3 protein. The repertoire includes some 600,000 distinct CDR3 sequences, 20% to 30% of them detected once, and approximately 8% sits in the top ten. The entry originates in a study of T cell repertoires in cytomegalovirus infection. About the research overall: Through public TCR beta signatures, both CMV infection and matching HLA type were indicated. Study-wide findings and caveats: Accumulated public TCR beta family frequency recognized individuals carrying CMV together with the relevant HLA. CMV-specific HLA-C-restricted TCR beta clonotypes dominated the ex vivo response.

Trimming left V 7 bases short and J 5 bases short, with 17 bases between. Germline V lookup: CDR1 MNHEY, CDR2 SVGEGT. The CDR3 extends over 14 amino acids. This chain joins TRBV6-2 or TRBV6-3 and TRBJ1-1; the D gene is possibly TRBD1 (5 bases). Sequencing used CD8+ T cells from PBMCs. This clonotype was sampled from a human donor in good health (CMV status not recorded). Some clones in this sample may be carry-over from other donors' samples. CDR3 protein: CASTHGGLRTEAFF. The CDR3 nucleotides read TGTGCCAGCACCCATGGGGGGTTAAGGACTGAAGCTTTCTTT.